A selection of T cell receptor beta chains follows, all from one sample in a study of OX40 agonist ivuxolimab in advanced cancers. TCRdb keeps only in-frame clones here, not all; method: immunoSEQ multiplex PCR. This sample yields tens of thousands of clones, of which around nine tenths are seen a single time; roughly 0.99% belongs to the top ten. Sequences were derived from CD4+ or CD8+ T cells sorted from blood, sampled in a trial of the OX40 agonist ivuxolimab. The receptors shown here come from an adult with an advanced solid tumor such as melanoma, head and neck, liver or kidney cancer. The CDR3 runs from the conserved cysteine through the conserved F or W. The D gene is left open where the match is weak. Not all rows give a size; the values are once, few, many and, for expanded clones, a class.

-	TRBJ2-1	TRBV11-2	-	CASSPGPSNEQFF	TGTGCCAGCAGCCCTGGACCATCCAATGAGCAGTTCTTC
TRBD2	TRBJ2-7	TRBV5-4	-	CASSPGLAGGYEQYF	TGTGCCAGCAGCCCTGGACTAGCGGGAGGCTACGAGCAGTACTTC
-	TRBJ1-5	TRBV19	-	CASRRSNQPQHF	TGTGCCAGTAGAAGGAGCAATCAGCCCCAGCATTTT
-	TRBJ2-5	TRBV15	-	CATNLGSYQETQYF	TGTGCCACCAACCTGGGGTCCTACCAAGAGACCCAGTACTTC
TRBD1	TRBJ2-3	TRBV28	once	CASSLTRGLLADTQYF	TGTGCCAGCAGTTTGACCAGGGGGCTTTTAGCAGATACGCAGTATTTT
TRBD1	TRBJ1-1	TRBV29-1	-	CSVHGQGSTEAFF	TGCAGCGTTCACGGACAGGGCAGCACTGAAGCTTTCTTT
-	TRBJ1-2	TRBV27	-	CASSLSFRDYGYTF	TGTGCCAGCAGTTTATCATTCAGGGACTATGGCTACACCTTC
-	TRBJ2-7	TRBV30	-	CAWSSTYEQYF	TGTGCCTGGAGCTCAACCTACGAGCAGTACTTC
TRBD1	TRBJ1-4	TRBV6-1	-	CASTSTGEGNEKLFF	TGTGCCAGCACTTCGACAGGGGAAGGAAATGAAAAACTGTTTTTT
-	TRBJ2-7	TRBV5-6	-	CASSSRDPAEEQYF	TGTGCCAGCAGCTCCAGGGACCCCGCGGAAGAGCAGTACTTC
TRBD1	TRBJ1-4	TRBV28	-	CASSSPDREEKLFF	TGTGCCAGCAGTTCCCCGGACAGGGAAGAAAAACTGTTTTTT
-	TRBJ1-5	TRBV6-1	-	CASIQVANQPQHF	TGTGCCAGTATACAGGTGGCCAATCAGCCCCAGCATTTT
TRBD2	TRBJ2-1	TRBV4-1	-	CASSQEGSGREINEQFF	TGCGCCAGCAGCCAAGAGGGCAGCGGGAGGGAAATAAATGAGCAGTTCTTC
-	TRBJ2-7	TRBV28	-	CASSRPLAQSSYEQYF	TGTGCCAGCAGTCGTCCCCTAGCGCAGAGCTCCTACGAGCAGTACTTC
-	TRBJ2-3	TRBV7-2	once	CASSLGTTGNTQYF	TGTGCCAGCAGCTTAGGGACCACGGGCAATACGCAGTATTTT
-	TRBJ2-5	TRBV4-2	-	CASSQGVMEETQYF	TGTGCCAGCAGCCAAGGAGTTATGGAAGAGACCCAGTACTTC
-	TRBJ2-7	TRBV4-2	-	CASSQVGPSTYEQYF	TGTGCCAGCAGCCAAGTCGGCCCTAGTACCTACGAGCAGTACTTC
-	TRBJ2-1	TRBV27	-	CASSFRGAPYNEQFF	TGTGCCAGCAGTTTTAGGGGGGCCCCCTACAATGAGCAGTTCTTC
TRBD1	TRBJ2-1	TRBV18	-	CASSLGTGGRNEQFF	TGTGCCAGCTCCCTTGGGACAGGGGGAAGGAATGAGCAGTTCTTC
TRBD2	TRBJ2-7	TRBV28	-	CASSGTSGRFSYEQYF	TGTGCCAGCAGTGGGACTAGCGGGAGGTTTTCCTACGAGCAGTACTTC
TRBD2	TRBJ2-7	TRBV6-5	-	CAAGDPHEQYF	TGTGCGGCGGGGGACCCCCACGAGCAGTACTTC
-	TRBJ1-1	TRBV28	-	CASSLPSTGRTFF	TGTGCCAGCAGTTTACCCTCGACAGGACGTACTTTCTTT
-	TRBJ2-3	TRBV4-3	-	CASSLGTDTQYF	TGCGCCAGCAGCCTAGGGACAGATACGCAGTATTTT
-	TRBJ1-3	TRBV9	-	CASSVPGGNTIYF	TGTGCCAGCAGCGTACCCGGGGGAAACACCATATATTTT
TRBD2	TRBJ2-5	TRBV11-3	-	CASSAGGEAETQYF	TGTGCCAGCAGCGCGGGGGGCGAGGCAGAGACCCAGTACTTC
-	TRBJ2-3	TRBV5-4	-	CASSRGNSGGTDTQYF	TGTGCCAGCAGTCGGGGGAATTCAGGCGGGACAGATACGCAGTATTTT
-	TRBJ2-5	TRBV20-1	once	CSAWKETQYF	TGCAGTGCTTGGAAAGAGACCCAGTACTTC
-	TRBJ1-2	TRBV5-1	few	CASSLERDSSGGYTF	TGCGCCAGCAGCTTGGAACGGGACTCCTCGGGCGGCTACACCTTC
TRBD1	TRBJ2-3	TRBV15	-	CATSRDRGLADTQYF	TGTGCCACCAGCAGGGACAGGGGGCTTGCAGATACGCAGTATTTT
TRBD1	TRBJ2-7	TRBV10-3	once	CATNPGTGRDEQYF	TGTGCCACCAACCCCGGGACAGGGAGGGACGAGCAGTACTTC
TRBD2	TRBJ2-5	TRBV7-2	-	CASSLLVTSLAQYF	TGTGCCAGCAGCTTATTAGTGACTAGCCTAGCCCAGTACTTC